This T cell receptor beta chain was sequenced for a study of identifying expanded T cells in peripheral blood. No infections or other immune events were documented during collection. With regard to this clone: What it binds is not known.

Libraries were prepared by immunoSEQ multiplex PCR; TCRdb keeps only in-frame clonotypes and omits some of them. The data contain fewer than 85,000 clones, just under 85% of them singletons. The J segment lost 0 bases and the V segment lost 4 bases, leaving 2 bases of the junction unmatched. The CDR3 consists of 15 residues. CDR1 and CDR2 (germline): LNHDA, SQIVND (reference sequence). The study's findings and limits: Differentially abundant clones: around 1.2 between replicates, about 15 at roughly 2 weeks, 19 to 20 at four. Across healthy donors, higher total template counts meant significantly greater approximately 2-week count variance.

The TCR sequence derives from a person between 18 and 70 years old in good health. This rearrangement joins TRBV19 to TRBJ1-4; 7 nucleotides align to TRBD1. The sequencing sample was made of blood. The CDR3 sequence is CASSKGTATNEKLFF. The DNA for the CDR3 is TGTGCCAGTAGTAAAGGGACAGCAACTAATGAAAAACTGTTTTTT. Based on the CDR3 plus reference TRBV19 and TRBJ1-4, the full variable domain is DGGITQSPKYLFRKEGQNVTLSCEQNLNHDAMYWYRQDPGQGLRLIYYSQIVNDFQKGDIAEGYSVSREKKESFPLTVTSAQKNPTAFYLCASSKGTATNEKLFFGSGTQLSVL.